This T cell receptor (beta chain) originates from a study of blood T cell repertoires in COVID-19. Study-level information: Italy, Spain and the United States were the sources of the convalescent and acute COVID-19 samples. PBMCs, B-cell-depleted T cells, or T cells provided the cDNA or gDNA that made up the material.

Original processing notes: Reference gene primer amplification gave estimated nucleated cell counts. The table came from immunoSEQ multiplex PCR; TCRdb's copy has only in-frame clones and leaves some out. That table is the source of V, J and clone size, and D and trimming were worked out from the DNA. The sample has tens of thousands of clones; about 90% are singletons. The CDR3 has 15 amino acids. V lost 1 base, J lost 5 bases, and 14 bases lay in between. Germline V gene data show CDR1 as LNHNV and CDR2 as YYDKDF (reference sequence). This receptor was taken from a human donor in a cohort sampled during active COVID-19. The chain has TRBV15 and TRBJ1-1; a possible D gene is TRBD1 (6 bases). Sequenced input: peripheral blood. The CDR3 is CATSRVDQGLTEAFF. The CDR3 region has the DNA TGTGCCACCAGCAGAGTTGATCAGGGGCTTACTGAAGCTTTCTTT.